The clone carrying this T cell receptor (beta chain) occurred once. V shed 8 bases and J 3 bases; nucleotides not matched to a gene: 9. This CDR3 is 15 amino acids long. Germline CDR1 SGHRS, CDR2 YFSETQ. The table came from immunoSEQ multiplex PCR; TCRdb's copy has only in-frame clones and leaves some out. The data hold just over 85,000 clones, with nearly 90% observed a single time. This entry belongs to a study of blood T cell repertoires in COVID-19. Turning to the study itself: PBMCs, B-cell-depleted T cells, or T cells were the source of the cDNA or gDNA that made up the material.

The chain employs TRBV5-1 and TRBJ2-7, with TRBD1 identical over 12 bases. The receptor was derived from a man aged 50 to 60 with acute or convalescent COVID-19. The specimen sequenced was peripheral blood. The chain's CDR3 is CASLTGTGGGYEQYV. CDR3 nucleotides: TGCGCCAGTCTAACCGGGACAGGGGGCGGCTACGAGCAGTACGTC.